A single sample is the source of the 6 T cell receptor beta chains below, sequenced in a study of shared clonotypes between healthy human individuals. Assay: immunoSEQ multiplex PCR; the TCRdb copy retains only in-frame clones and omits some. The profile shows about 990,000 clones, about 84% of them singletons. The sequenced material came from memory CD4+ T cells from PBMCs. Specified subset: CD45RA-negative fraction. The receptors were sampled from a man aged 18 to 29 in good health. Some clones in this sample may be carry-over from other donors' samples.

The chain uses TRBV11-3 and TRBJ2-2, with D perhaps matching TRBD1 (6 bases). The length of the CDR3 is 16 residues. The V gene lost 2 bases and the J gene lost 2 bases, with 12 bases spanning the gap. Germline lookup yields CDR1 SGHNT and CDR2 YENEEA. The CDR3 DNA reads as TGTGCCAGCAGCTTAATGGGGGCACAAAACACCGGGGAGCTGTTTTTT. Protein product: CASSLMGAQNTGELFF.

The table lists this clone with a count of one. The chain carries TRBV5-1 and TRBJ1-3; D may be TRBD1 (6 bases). From germline, CDR1 is SGHRS and CDR2 YFSETQ. Trimming stripped 4 bases from V and 2 bases from J, with 10 bases between. The CDR3 covers 14 residues. CDR3 sequence: CASSPTGTGNTIYF. The CDR3 bases are TGCGCCAGCAGCCCGACAGGAACTGGAAACACCATATATTTT.

The chain has TRBV27 and TRBJ1-2, with TRBD1 matching 9 bases. V dropped 5 bases and J dropped 4; count of bases not matched to a gene: 8. The CDR3 runs to 15 residues. Germline values: CDR1 MNHEY, CDR2 SMNVEV (reference sequence). CDR3 sequence: CASSPRDRAVYGYTF. The CDR3 DNA sequence: TGTGCCAGCAGTCCCCGGGACAGGGCCGTCTATGGCTACACCTTC.

This clone was detected only a few times. The chain combines TRBV5-4 with TRBJ2-7; 7 positions match TRBD2. The length of the CDR3 is 14 residues. CDR1 is SGHNT, CDR2 YYREEE, per germline (reference sequence). J gave up 3 bases and V 4 bases, and 7 bases lay outside the gene matches. In DNA, the CDR3 is TGTGCCAGCAGCCAAGATTCTAGCGGCTACGAGCAGTACTTC. It is translated as CASSQDSSGYEQYF. Combining the CDR3 with reference TRBV5-4 and TRBJ2-7 gives the whole variable domain ETGVTQSPTHLIKTRGQQVTLRCSSQSGHNTVSWYQQALGQGPQFIFQYYREEENGRGNFPPRFSGLQFPNYSSELNVNALELDDSALYLCASSQDSSGYEQYFGPGTRLTVT.

Concerning this clone: The same CDR3 is also encoded by other DNA sequences in this sample. The CDR3 spells CASSPGLAADTQYF. DNA for the CDR3: TGTGCCAGCAGCCCTGGACTAGCAGCAGATACGCAGTATTTT. V gene TRBV7-9 combines with J gene TRBJ2-3; 8 bases line up with TRBD2. The CDR3 contains 14 residues. Germline V CDR1 and CDR2: SEHNR, FQNEAQ (reference sequence). Trimming cost V 5 bases and J 4 bases; bases outside gene matches: 5.

The chain employs TRBV7-9 and TRBJ1-3; the match to TRBD1 covers 7 bases. J gave up 4 bases and V 6 bases, and 9 bases lay outside the gene matches. The CDR3 spans 15 residues. The germline CDR1 and CDR2 sequences are SEHNR and FQNEAQ (reference sequence). In DNA, the CDR3 is TGTGCCAGCAGTCCAGGGGGGAGTGGAGGAAACACCATATATTTT. Translated, it gives CASSPGGSGGNTIYF.